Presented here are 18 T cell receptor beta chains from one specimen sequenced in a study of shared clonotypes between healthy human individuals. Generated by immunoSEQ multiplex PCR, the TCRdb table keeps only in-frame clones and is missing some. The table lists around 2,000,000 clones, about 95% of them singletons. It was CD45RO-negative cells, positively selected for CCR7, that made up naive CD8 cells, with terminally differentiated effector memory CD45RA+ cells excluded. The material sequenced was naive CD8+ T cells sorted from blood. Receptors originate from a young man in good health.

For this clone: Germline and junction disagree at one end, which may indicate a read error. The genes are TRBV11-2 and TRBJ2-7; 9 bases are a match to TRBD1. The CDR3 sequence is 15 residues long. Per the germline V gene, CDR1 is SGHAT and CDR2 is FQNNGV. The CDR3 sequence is CASSLTGQGSHEQYF. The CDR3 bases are TGTGCCAGCAGCTTGACGGGACAGGGCTCCCACGAGCAGTACTTC.

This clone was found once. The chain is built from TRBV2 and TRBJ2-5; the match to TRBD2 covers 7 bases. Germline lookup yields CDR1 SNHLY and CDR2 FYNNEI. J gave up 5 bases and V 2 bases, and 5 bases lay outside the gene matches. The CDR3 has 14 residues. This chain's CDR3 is CASSELAAGETQYF. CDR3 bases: TGTGCCAGCAGTGAACTAGCGGCCGGGGAGACCCAGTACTTC.

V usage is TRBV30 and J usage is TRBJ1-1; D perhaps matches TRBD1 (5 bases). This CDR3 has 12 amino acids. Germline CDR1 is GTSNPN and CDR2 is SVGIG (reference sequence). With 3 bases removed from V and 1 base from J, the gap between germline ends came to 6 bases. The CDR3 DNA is TGTGCCTGGAGGGGGGGGAACACTGAAGCTTTCTTT. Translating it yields CAWRGGNTEAFF.

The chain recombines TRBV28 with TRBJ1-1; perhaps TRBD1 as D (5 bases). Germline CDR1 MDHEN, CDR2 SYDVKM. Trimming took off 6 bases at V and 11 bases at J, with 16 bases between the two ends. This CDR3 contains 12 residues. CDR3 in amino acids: CASRDGGPGAFF. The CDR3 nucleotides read TGTGCCAGCAGAGACGGGGGACCGGGGGCTTTCTTT.

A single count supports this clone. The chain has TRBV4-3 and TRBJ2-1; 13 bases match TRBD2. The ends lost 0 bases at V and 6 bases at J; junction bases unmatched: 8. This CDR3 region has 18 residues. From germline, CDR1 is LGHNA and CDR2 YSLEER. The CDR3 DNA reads TGCGCCAGCAGCCAAGATAGAATTGGGACTAGCGGGACCAATGAGCAGTTCTTC. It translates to CASSQDRIGTSGTNEQFF.

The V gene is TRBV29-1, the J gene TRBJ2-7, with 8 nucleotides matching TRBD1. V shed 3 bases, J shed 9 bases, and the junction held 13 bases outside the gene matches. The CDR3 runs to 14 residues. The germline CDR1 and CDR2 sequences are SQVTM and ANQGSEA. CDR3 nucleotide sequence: TGCAGCGTTGACTCTGGACAGGGAAGTTTTGCGCAGTACTTC. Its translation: CSVDSGQGSFAQYF.

Here the CDR3 DNA reads TGTGCCAGCAGTGAAGCGCTTACAGGGGTGCCCTATGGCTACACCTTC. This encodes CASSEALTGVPYGYTF. The chain joins TRBV2 to TRBJ1-2, with 7 bases aligning to TRBD1. The CDR3 consists of 16 residues. Germline V lookup: CDR1 SNHLY, CDR2 FYNNEI. V lost 0 bases, J lost 4 bases, and 8 bases stayed unmatched. The full variable domain, with the rest looked up from reference TRBV2 and TRBJ1-2, is EPEVTQTPSHQVTQMGQEVILRCVPISNHLYFYWYRQILGQKVEFLVSFYNNEISEKSEIFDDQFSVERPDGSNFTLKIRSTKLEDSAMYFCASSEALTGVPYGYTFGSGTRLTVV.

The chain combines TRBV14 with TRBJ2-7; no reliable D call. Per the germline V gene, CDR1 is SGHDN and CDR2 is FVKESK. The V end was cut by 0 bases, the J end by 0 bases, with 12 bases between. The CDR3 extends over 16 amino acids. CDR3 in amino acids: CASSQDPRRSSYEQYF. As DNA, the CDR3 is TGTGCCAGCAGCCAAGATCCGAGACGGAGCTCCTACGAGCAGTACTTC.

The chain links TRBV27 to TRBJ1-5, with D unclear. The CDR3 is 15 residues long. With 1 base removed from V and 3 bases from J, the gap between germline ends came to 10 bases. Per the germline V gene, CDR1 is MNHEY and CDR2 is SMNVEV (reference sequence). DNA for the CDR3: TGTGCCAGCAGTTTATTCGGGGAATCCAATCAGCCCCAGCATTTT. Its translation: CASSLFGESNQPQHF.

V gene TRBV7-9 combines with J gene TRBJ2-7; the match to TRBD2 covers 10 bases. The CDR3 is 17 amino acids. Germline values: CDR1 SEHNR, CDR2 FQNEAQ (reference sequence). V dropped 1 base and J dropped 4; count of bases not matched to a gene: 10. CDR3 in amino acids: CASSLVLAGGILYEQYF. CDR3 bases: TGTGCCAGCAGCTTAGTCTTAGCGGGAGGAATCCTATACGAGCAGTACTTC. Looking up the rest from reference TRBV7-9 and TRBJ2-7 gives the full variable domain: DTGVSQNPRHKITKRGQNVTFRCDPISEHNRLYWYRQTLGQGPEFLTYFQNEAQLEKSRLLSDRFSAERPKGSFSTLEIQRTEQGDSAMYLCASSLVLAGGILYEQYFGPGTRLTVT.

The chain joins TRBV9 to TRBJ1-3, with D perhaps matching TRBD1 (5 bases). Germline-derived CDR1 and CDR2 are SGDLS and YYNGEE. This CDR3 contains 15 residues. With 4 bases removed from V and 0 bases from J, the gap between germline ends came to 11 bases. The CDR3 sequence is CASSPGTSSGNTIYF. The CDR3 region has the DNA TGTGCCAGCAGCCCTGGGACGAGCTCTGGAAACACCATATATTTT.

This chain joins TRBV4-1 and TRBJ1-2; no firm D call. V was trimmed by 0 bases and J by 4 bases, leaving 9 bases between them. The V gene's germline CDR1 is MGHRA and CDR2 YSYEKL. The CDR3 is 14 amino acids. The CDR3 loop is CASSQDLRGYGYTF. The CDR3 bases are TGCGCCAGCAGCCAAGATCTTCGAGGCTATGGCTACACCTTC.

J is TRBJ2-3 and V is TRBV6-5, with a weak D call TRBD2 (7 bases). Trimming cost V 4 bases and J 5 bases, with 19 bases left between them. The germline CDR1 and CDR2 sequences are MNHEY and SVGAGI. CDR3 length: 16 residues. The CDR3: CASSSHSGGLLDTQYF. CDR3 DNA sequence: TGTGCCAGCAGTTCCCATTCGGGGGGCCTTTTAGATACGCAGTATTTT.

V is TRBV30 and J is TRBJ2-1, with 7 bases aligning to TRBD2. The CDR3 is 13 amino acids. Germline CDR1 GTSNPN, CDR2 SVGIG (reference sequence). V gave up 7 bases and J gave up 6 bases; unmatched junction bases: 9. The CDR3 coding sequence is TGTGCCTTTCTAGCGGTTACCCTCAATGAGCAGTTCTTC. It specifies CAFLAVTLNEQFF.

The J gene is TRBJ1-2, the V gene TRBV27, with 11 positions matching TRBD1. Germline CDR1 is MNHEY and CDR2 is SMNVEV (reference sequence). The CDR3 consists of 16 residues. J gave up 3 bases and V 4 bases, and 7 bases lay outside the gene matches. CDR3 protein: CASSYLGQGAYYGYTF. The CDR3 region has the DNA TGTGCCAGCAGTTATTTAGGACAGGGGGCCTACTATGGCTACACCTTC.

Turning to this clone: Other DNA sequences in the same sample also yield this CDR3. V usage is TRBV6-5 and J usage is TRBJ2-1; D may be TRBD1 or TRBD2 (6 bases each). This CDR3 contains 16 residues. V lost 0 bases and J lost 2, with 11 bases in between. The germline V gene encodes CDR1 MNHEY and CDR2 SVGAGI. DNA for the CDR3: TGTGCCAGCAGTTACTCGAGAGGGGGGCCCTACAATGAGCAGTTCTTC. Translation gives CASSYSRGGPYNEQFF.

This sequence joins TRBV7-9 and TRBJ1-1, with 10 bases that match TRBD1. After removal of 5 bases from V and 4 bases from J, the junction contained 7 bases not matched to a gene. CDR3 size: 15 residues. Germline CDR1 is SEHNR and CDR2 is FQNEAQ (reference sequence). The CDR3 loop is CASSLRQGASTEAFF. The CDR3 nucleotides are TGTGCCAGCAGCCTTAGACAGGGGGCGTCCACTGAAGCTTTCTTT.

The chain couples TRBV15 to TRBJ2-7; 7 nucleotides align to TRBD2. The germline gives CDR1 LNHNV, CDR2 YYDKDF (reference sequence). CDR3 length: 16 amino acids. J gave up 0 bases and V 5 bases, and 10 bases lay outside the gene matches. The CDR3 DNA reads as TGTGCCACCAGCTTCCGCGGGGGACTGAGCTCCTACGAGCAGTACTTC. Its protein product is CATSFRGGLSSYEQYF.